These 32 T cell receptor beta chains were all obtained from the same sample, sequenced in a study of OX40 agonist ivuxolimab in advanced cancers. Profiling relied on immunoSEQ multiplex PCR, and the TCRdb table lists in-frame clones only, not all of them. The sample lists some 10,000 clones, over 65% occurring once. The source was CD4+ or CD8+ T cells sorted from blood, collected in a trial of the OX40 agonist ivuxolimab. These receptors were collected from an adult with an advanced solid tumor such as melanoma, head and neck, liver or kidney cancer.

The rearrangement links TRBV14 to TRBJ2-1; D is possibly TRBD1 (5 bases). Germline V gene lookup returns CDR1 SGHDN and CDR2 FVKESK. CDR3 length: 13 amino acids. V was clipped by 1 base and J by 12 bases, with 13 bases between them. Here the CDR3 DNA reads TGTGCCAGCAGCCAAGTGGGGCTGGGTGGGCAGTTCTTC. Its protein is CASSQVGLGGQFF.

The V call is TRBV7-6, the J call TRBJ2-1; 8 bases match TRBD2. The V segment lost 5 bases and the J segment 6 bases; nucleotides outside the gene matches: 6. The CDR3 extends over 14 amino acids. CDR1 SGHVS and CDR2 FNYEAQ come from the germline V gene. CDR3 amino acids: CASSPRGGANEQFF. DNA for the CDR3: TGTGCCAGCAGCCCCCGGGGGGGGGCCAATGAGCAGTTCTTC.

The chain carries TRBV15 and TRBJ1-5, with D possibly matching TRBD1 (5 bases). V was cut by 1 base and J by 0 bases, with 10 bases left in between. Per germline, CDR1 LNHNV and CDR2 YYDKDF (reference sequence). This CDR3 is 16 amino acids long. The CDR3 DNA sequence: TGTGCCACCAGCAGAGGGACACTTTATAGCAATCAGCCCCAGCATTTT. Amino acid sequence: CATSRGTLYSNQPQHF. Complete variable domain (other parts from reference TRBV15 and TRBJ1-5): DAMVIQNPRYQVTQFGKPVTLSCSQTLNHNVMYWYQQKSSQAPKLLFHYYDKDFNNEADTPDNFQSRRPNTSFCFLDIRSPGLGDTAMYLCATSRGTLYSNQPQHFGDGTRLSIL.

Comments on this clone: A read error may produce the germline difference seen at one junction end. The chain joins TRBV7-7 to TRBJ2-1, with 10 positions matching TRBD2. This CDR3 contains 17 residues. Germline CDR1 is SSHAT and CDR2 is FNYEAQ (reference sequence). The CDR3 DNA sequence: TGTGCTAGCAGCTTAAGGGCTAGCGGGAGTCTCTACAATGAGCAGTTCTTC. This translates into CASSLRASGSLYNEQFF.

The CDR3 DNA sequence: TGTGCCAGCAGTCCGCCTTTGGGAAGTCAAGAGACCCAGTACTTC. Amino acids: CASSPPLGSQETQYF. The chain is built from TRBV28 and TRBJ2-5; unclear D gene. The germline V gene has CDR1 MDHEN and CDR2 SYDVKM. Deletions cut 5 bases from V and 2 bases from J, with 15 bases between. The CDR3 sequence is 15 residues long.

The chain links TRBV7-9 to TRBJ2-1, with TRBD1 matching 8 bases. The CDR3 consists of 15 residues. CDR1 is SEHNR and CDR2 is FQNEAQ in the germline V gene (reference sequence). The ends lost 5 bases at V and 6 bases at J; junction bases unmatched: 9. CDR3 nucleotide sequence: TGTGCCAGCAGCCCGAGGACAGGGTCTCGCAATGAGCAGTTCTTC. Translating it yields CASSPRTGSRNEQFF.

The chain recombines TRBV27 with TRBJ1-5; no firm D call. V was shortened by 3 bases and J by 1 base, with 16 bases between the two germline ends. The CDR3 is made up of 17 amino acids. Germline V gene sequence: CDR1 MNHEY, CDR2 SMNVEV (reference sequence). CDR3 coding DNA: TGTGCCAGCAGTTTCAGGTGGGAGGGCTCGAGCAATCAGCCCCAGCATTTT. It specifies CASSFRWEGSSNQPQHF.

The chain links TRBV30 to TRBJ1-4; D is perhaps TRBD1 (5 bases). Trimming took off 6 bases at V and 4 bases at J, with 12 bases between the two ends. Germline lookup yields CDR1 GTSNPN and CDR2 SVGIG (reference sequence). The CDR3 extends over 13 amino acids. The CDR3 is CACADSFNEKLFF. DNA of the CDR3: TGTGCCTGCGCCGACAGCTTTAATGAAAAACTGTTTTTT. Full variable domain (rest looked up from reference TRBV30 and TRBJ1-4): SQTIHQWPATLVQPVGSPLSLECTVEGTSNPNLYWYRQAAGRGLQLLFYSVGIGQISSEVPQNLSASRPQDRQFILSSKKLLLSDSGFYLCACADSFNEKLFFGSGTQLSVL.

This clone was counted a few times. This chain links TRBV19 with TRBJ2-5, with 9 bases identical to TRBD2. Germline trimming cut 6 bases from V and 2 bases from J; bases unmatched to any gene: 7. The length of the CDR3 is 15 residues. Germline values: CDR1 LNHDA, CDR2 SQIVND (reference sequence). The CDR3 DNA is TGTGCCAGTAGCCTCCTAGCGGGGCAGCAAGAGACCCAGTACTTC. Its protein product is CASSLLAGQQETQYF. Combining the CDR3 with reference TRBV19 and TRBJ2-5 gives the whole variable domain DGGITQSPKYLFRKEGQNVTLSCEQNLNHDAMYWYRQDPGQGLRLIYYSQIVNDFQKGDIAEGYSVSREKKESFPLTVTSAQKNPTAFYLCASSLLAGQQETQYFGPGTRLLVL.

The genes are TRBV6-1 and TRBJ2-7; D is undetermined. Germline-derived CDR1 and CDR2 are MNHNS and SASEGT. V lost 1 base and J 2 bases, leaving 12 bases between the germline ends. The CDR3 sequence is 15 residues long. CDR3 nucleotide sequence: TGTGCCAGCAGTGAAGATTCGGGCGCCCCCTACGAGCAGTACTTC. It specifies CASSEDSGAPYEQYF.

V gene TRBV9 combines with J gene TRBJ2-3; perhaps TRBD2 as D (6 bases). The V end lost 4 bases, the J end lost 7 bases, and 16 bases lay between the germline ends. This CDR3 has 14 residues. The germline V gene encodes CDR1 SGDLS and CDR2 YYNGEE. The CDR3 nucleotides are TGTGCCAGCAGCCCCGGGACTGTCGGCAATACGCAGTATTTT. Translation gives CASSPGTVGNTQYF.

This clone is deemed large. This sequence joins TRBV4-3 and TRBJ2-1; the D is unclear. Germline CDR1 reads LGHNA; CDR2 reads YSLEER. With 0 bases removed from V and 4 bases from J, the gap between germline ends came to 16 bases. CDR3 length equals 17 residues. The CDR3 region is CASSQEPFTTIYNEQFF. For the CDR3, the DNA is TGCGCCAGCAGCCAAGAGCCCTTTACGACCATTTACAATGAGCAGTTCTTC.

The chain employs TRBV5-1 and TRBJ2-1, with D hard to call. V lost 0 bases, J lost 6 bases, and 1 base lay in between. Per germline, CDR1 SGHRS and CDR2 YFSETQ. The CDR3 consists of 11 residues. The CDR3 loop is CASSLGNEQFF. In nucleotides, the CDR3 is TGCGCCAGCAGCTTGGGCAATGAGCAGTTCTTC.

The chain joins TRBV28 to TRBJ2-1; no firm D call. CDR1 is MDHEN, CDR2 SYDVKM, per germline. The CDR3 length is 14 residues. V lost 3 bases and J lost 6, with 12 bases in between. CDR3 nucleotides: TGTGCCAGCAGTTTCCGAAGTAGCATCAATGAGCAGTTCTTC. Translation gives CASSFRSSINEQFF.

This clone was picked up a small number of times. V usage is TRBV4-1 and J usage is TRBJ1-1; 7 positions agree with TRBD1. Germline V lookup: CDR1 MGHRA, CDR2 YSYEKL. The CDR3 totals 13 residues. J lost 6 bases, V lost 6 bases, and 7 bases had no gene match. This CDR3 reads CASRMTGSAEAFF. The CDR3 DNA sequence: TGCGCCAGCAGAATGACAGGGTCCGCTGAAGCTTTCTTT.

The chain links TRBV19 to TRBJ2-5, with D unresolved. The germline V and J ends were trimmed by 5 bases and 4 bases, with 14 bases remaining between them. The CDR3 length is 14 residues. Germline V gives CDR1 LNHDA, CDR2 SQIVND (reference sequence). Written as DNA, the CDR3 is TGTGCCAGTAGTGGGCGCCTAGTAGGAGAGACCCAGTACTTC. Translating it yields CASSGRLVGETQYF.

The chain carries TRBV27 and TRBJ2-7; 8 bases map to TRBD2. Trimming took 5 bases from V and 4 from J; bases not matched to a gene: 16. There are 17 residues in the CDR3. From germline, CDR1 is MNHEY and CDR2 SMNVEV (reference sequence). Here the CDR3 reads CASSLGVAGRLGYEQYF. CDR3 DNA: TGTGCCAGCAGTCTCGGGGTAGCGGGACGCCTCGGTTACGAGCAGTACTTC.

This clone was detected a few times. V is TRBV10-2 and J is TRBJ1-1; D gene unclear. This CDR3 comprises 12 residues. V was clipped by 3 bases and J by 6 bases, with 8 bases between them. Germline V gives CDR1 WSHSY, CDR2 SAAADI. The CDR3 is CASSEYGSEAFF. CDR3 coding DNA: TGCGCCAGCAGTGAATACGGATCTGAAGCTTTCTTT.

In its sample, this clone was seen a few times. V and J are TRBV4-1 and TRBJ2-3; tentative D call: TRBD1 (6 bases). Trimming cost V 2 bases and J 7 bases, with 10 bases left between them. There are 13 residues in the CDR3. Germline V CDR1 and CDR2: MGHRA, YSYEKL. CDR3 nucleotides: TGCGCCAGCAGCCAAACCAGGGGTTATACGCAGTATTTT. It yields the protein CASSQTRGYTQYF.

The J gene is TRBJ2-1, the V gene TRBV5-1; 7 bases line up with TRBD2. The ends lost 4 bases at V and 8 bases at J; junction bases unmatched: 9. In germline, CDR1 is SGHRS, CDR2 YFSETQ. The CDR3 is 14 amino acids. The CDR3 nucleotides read TGCGCCAGCAGCGTACGGCGAGGGAGGGATGAGCAGTTCTTC. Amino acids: CASSVRRGRDEQFF.

The CDR3 region has the DNA TGCGCCAGCAGCACTCGCGCCGGGACAGCAAACACTGAAGCTTTCTTT. As protein: CASSTRAGTANTEAFF. V usage is TRBV4-3 and J usage is TRBJ1-1; 7 positions match TRBD1. Trimming cost V 5 bases and J 2 bases; bases outside gene matches: 11. CDR3 length: 16 residues. Germline V gene data show CDR1 as LGHNA and CDR2 as YSLEER.

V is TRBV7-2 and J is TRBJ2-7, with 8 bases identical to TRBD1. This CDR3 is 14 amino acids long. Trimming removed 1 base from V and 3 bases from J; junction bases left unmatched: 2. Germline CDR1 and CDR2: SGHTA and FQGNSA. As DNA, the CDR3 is TGTGCCAGCAGCTTAGGACAGGGGCTCTACGAGCAGTACTTC. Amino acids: CASSLGQGLYEQYF.

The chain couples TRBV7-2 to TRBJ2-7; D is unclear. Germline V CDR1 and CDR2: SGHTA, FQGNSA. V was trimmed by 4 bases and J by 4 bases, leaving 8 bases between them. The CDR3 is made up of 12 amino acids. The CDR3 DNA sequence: TGTGCCAGCAGCTCACCATTATACGAGCAGTACTTC. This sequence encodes CASSSPLYEQYF.

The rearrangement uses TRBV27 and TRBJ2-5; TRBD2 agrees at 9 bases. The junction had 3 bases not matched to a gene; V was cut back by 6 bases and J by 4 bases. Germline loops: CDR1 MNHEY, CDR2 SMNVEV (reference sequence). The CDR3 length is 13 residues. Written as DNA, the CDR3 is TGTGCCAGCAGGGGCGGGAGGGCAGAGACCCAGTACTTC. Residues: CASRGGRAETQYF.

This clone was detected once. The CDR3 region has the DNA TGTGCCAGCAGCTTGGACAGGGTGTACGAGCAGTACTTC. Translated: CASSLDRVYEQYF. The J gene is TRBJ2-7, the V gene TRBV5-4; D perhaps matches TRBD1 (6 bases). Germline V CDR1 and CDR2: SGHNT, YYREEE (reference sequence). Trimming removed 0 bases from V and 4 bases from J, with 8 bases in between. The CDR3 length is 13 residues. Together with reference TRBV5-4 and TRBJ2-7, the CDR3 gives the full variable domain: ETGVTQSPTHLIKTRGQQVTLRCSSQSGHNTVSWYQQALGQGPQFIFQYYREEENGRGNFPPRFSGLQFPNYSSELNVNALELDDSALYLCASSLDRVYEQYFGPGTRLTVT.

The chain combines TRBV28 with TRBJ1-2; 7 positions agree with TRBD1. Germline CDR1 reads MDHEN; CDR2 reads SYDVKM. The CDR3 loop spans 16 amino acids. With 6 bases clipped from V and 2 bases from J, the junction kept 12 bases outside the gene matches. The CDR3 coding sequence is TGTGCCAGCAGCCCCCTCCGACAGGGAATCAACTATGGCTACACCTTC. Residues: CASSPLRQGINYGYTF.

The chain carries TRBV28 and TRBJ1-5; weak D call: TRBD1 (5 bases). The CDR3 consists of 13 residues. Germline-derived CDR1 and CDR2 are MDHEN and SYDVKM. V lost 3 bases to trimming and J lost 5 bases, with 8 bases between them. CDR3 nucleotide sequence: TGTGCCAGCAGTTTGGGGGTCGATCAGCCCCAGCATTTT. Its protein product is CASSLGVDQPQHF.

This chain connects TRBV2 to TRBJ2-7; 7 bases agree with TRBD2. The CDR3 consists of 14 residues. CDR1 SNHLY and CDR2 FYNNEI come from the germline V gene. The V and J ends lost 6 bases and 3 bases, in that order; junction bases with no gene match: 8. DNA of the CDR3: TGTGCCAGCAGGGGGGGGGAGCGGAACTACGAGCAGTACTTC. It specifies CASRGGERNYEQYF.

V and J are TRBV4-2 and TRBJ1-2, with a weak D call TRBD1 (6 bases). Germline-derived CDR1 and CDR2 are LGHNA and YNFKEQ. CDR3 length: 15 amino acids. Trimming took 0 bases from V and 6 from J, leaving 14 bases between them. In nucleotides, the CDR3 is TGTGCCAGCAGCCAAGAAAGGCAGGGGTACGATGGCTACACCTTC. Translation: CASSQERQGYDGYTF.

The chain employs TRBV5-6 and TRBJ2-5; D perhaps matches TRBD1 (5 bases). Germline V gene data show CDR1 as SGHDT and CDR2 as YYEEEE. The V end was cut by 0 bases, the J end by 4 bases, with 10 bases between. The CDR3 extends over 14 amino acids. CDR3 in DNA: TGTGCCAGCAGCTTGGCAGGGTTTGGAGAGACCCAGTACTTC. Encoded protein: CASSLAGFGETQYF.

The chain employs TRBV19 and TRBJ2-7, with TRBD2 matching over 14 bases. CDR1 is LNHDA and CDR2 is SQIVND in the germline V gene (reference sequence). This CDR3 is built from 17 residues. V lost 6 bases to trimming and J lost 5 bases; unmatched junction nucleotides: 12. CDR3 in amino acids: CASSRLPMTSGRDEQYF. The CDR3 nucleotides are TGTGCCAGTAGCCGATTGCCCATGACTAGCGGGAGGGACGAGCAGTACTTC. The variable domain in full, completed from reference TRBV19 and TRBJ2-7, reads DGGITQSPKYLFRKEGQNVTLSCEQNLNHDAMYWYRQDPGQGLRLIYYSQIVNDFQKGDIAEGYSVSREKKESFPLTVTSAQKNPTAFYLCASSRLPMTSGRDEQYFGPGTRLTVT.

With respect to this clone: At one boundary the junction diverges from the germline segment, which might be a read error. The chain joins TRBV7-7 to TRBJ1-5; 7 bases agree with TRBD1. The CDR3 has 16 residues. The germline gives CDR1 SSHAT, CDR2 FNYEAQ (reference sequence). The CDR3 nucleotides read TGTGCTAGCAGCTTAGTCGGCGGGACAGATTATCAGCCCCAGCATTTT. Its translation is CASSLVGGTDYQPQHF.